Described below is a single T cell receptor (beta chain) sequence and its context. In its sample, this clone was seen many times. This clone's antigen is unknown. The sample holds no much larger clone one base away, and base qualities are not on file. At one collaborating source in Seattle, patients were enrolled during active infection and were followed longitudinally through the course of disease. Each collaborating institution followed its own protocols to collect whole blood in K2EDTA tubes. For TCRbeta analysis, collaborator samples were shipped as frozen whole blood, as isolated PBMCs, or as DNA extracted from either sample type. These data belong to a study of blood T cell repertoires in COVID-19 (dated by TCRdb to 2019 to 2021). Background on the whole study: Collaborator samples came from the United States, Italy and Spain and covered acute and convalescent phases of COVID-19. The prospective study material was composed of cDNA or gDNA derived from T cells, B-cell-depleted T cells, or PBMCs. The samples were drawn from the first 160 participants of the ongoing ImmuneRACE study and from over 950 subjects provided by 6 global collaborators. Nearly every sample came with metadata listing a de-identified subject ID, COVID-19 status, age in years and sex. Where HLA class I and class II types were available, the types were taken from metadata supplied by the sample provider, not from assay-based typing. The repertoires were released in a freely available public database meant as a resource for research on the immune response to SARS-CoV-2. Deeply sampled blood TCRbeta repertoires from subjects exposed to, actively infected with, or recovered from COVID-19 were included in the dataset. On the study overall, not on this receptor specifically: Clinical and demographic metadata were provided uncurated, with the amount varying by source and participant.

TCRbeta CDR3 regions were amplified from genomic DNA using the immunoSEQ Assay, a bias-controlled multiplex PCR. As for how the authors treated the data: The number of nucleated cells in each sample was estimated by amplification of reference gene primers within the assay. To quantify the absolute abundance of each unique TCRbeta CDR3 rearrangement, sequence reads were collapsed and filtered. For each sample, productive Simpson clonality was calculated as the square root of Simpson's diversity index over productive rearrangements. This is the immuneACCESS table as TCRdb keeps it, with only in-frame sequences that have V and J called. A part of the clones is gone; compared with another copy, unresolved V genes explain less than half, and the rest is unexplained. For V, J and clone size, that table is used; D and trimming come from the DNA. The sample table holds approximately 330,000 clones, of which about 87% were seen once. The top ten hold 9.5% to 10% of the sample.

The germline ends are 8 bases apart after V is trimmed by 4 bases and J by 1 base. From the germline V gene (reference sequence), CDR1 is SGHNT and CDR2 is YYREEE. The CDR3 measures 13 amino acids from cysteine to phenylalanine. Here the CDR3 DNA is all that survives: 39 bases in frame from base 1. Sequenced sample: peripheral blood. The clonotype comes from a young man with COVID-19, enrolled during active disease. The rearranged segments are TRBV5-4 and TRBJ1-2; a weak D assignment points to TRBD1 (5 bases agree). The DNA sequence reads TGTGCCAGCAGCCTGACAGTTAACTATGGCTACACCTTC. Translated, this gives CASSLTVNYGYTF.